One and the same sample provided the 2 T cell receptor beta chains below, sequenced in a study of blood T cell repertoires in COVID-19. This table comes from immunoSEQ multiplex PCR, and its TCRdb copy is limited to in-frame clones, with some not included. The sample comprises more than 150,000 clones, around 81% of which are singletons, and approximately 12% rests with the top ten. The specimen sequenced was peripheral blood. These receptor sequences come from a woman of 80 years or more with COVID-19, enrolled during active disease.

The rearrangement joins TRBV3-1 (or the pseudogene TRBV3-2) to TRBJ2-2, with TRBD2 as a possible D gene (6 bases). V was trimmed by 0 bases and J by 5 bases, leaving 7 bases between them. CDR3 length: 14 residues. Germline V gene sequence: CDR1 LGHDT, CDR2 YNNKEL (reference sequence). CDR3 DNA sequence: TGTGCCAGCAGCCAAGATCGGGGGACCGGGGAGCTGTTTTTT. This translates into CASSQDRGTGELFF.

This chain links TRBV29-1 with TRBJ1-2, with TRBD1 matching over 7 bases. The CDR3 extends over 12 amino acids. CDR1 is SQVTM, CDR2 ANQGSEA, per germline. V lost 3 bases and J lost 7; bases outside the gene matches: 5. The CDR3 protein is CSVEVAGGGYTF. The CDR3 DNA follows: TGCAGCGTTGAGGTTGCAGGGGGTGGCTACACCTTC.